This T cell receptor beta chain was observed in a study of shared clonotypes between healthy human individuals. The data were produced by immunoSEQ multiplex PCR, yet TCRdb's version contains in-frame clones alone and is incomplete. The sample shows hundreds of thousands of clones, about 95% of them seen only once. Only CD45RO-negative cells positively selected for CCR7 counted as naive CD8 cells, so terminally differentiated effector memory CD45RA+ cells were excluded. The germline V and J ends were trimmed by 3 bases and 4 bases, with 22 bases remaining between them. The CDR3 extends over 19 amino acids. Germline values: CDR1 SNHLY, CDR2 FYNNEI.

V usage is TRBV2 and J usage is TRBJ1-6; tentatively, D is TRBD1 (5 bases). Sequencing used naive CD8+ T cells sorted from blood. This clonotype originated in a woman in her twenties or thirties in good health. CDR3 amino acids: CASSDPRAVGDRYNSPLHF. In nucleotides, the CDR3 is TGTGCCAGCAGTGACCCCAGAGCAGTTGGAGACAGATATAATTCACCCCTCCACTTT.